Listed here are 4 T cell receptor beta chains from one sample, sequenced in a study of response to subunit inactivated influenza vaccine. TCRdb passed the RT-PCR reads through MiXCR, listing each CDR3 protein once. The sample lists more than 450,000 distinct CDR3 sequences, about 11% occurring once. The source material was PBMCs from blood, sampled on the day of vaccination. The receptors shown here come from a man aged 50-59 years who received an inactivated influenza vaccine.

This clonotype was counted between two and nine times. The chain is built from TRBV12-3 or TRBV12-4 and TRBJ2-5; D uncertain. This CDR3 comprises 14 residues. Trimming left V 6 bases short and J 2 bases short, with 13 bases between. The CDR3, as DNA: TGTGCCAGCAGGCGTTCGCCGCAACAAGAGACCCAGTACTTC. The encoded protein is CASRRSPQQETQYF.

The chain carries TRBV15 and TRBJ2-1; D may be TRBD2 (7 bases). The CDR3 has 16 amino acids. V was shortened by 5 bases and J by 4 bases, with 18 bases between the two germline ends. The germline V gene encodes CDR1 LNHNV and CDR2 YYDKDF (reference sequence). CDR3 protein: CATSEDYGGQYNEQFF. The CDR3 DNA reads as TGTGCCACCAGCGAAGACTACGGGGGGCAGTACAATGAGCAGTTCTTC.

This clonotype was detected many times. The J gene is TRBJ2-5, the V gene TRBV6-2 or TRBV6-3, with no clear D. The germline V gene encodes CDR1 MNHEY and CDR2 SVGEGT. The CDR3 has 11 residues. Trimming removed 3 bases at V and 6 bases at J, with 5 bases between. CDR3 in amino acids: CASSYYQTQYF. In DNA, the CDR3 is TGTGCCAGCAGTTATTACCAGACCCAGTACTTC.

There are many counts of this clonotype. The chain employs TRBV14 and TRBJ1-2; D is perhaps TRBD1 (5 bases). CDR3 length: 14 residues. With 5 bases removed from V and 3 bases from J, the gap between germline ends came to 13 bases. The germline CDR1 and CDR2 sequences are SGHDN and FVKESK. Written as DNA, the CDR3 is TGTGCCAGCAGCGAGGCCGAGGGGTACTATGGCTACACCTTC. Residues: CASSEAEGYYGYTF.